A selection of T cell receptor beta chains follows, all from one sample in a study of vaccination effects on CD4 cells after COVID-19. These receptors have no known antigen. This table comes from immunoSEQ multiplex PCR, and its TCRdb copy is limited to in-frame clones, with some not included. The sample holds some 17,000 clones, approximately 70% seen once. Sample: CD4+ T cells from PBMCs cultured with SARS-CoV-2 spike peptides, taken after COVID-19 vaccination. These receptors came from a human donor who received a COVID-19 vaccine. The CDR3 runs from the conserved cysteine through the conserved F or W. D genes are given only for firm matches. Expanded clones are given a class, and other clones once, few, many or no size at all.

TRBV6-4	NA	TRBJ1-2	NA	CASSDGGGYGYTF	TGTGCCAGCAGTGACGGGGGGGGGTATGGCTACACCTTC
TRBV29-1	NA	TRBJ1-1	NA	CSVGGHTEAFF	TGCAGCGTTGGTGGGCACACTGAAGCTTTCTTT
TRBV21-1	NA	TRBJ1-4	NA	CASSKAGPMPRGDEKLFF	TGTGCCAGCAGCAAAGCGGGCCCCATGCCGAGGGGCGATGAAAAACTGTTTTTT
TRBV30	NA	TRBJ2-7	NA	CAWGGGPWGPYEQYF	TGTGCCTGGGGTGGGGGGCCATGGGGTCCCTACGAGCAGTACTTC
TRBV12-3/TRBV12-4	NA	TRBJ2-7	NA	CASRTGGYEQYF	TGTGCCAGCAGGACTGGAGGGTACGAGCAGTACTTC
TRBV5-4	NA	TRBJ1-1	NA	CASSSGLTNTEAFF	TGTGCCAGCAGCAGCGGACTAACCAACACTGAAGCTTTCTTT
TRBV7-9	NA	TRBJ2-7	once	CASSLAGSGEQYF	TGTGCCAGCAGCTTAGCGGGGAGCGGCGAGCAGTACTTC
TRBV10-3	NA	TRBJ2-1	NA	CAISEPRGAVTDEQFF	TGTGCCATCAGTGAGCCGAGGGGCGCAGTAACGGATGAGCAGTTCTTC
TRBV27	TRBD1	TRBJ2-7	NA	CASSSGSWDRGTYEQYF	TGTGCCAGCAGTTCCGGGAGTTGGGACAGGGGGACCTACGAGCAGTACTTC
TRBV19	NA	TRBJ2-6	NA	CATHNSGANVLTF	TGTGCCACTCACAACTCTGGGGCCAACGTCCTGACTTTC
TRBV6-6	TRBD1	TRBJ2-3	NA	CASSWGTATDTQYF	TGTGCCAGCAGTTGGGGGACAGCGACAGATACGCAGTATTTT
TRBV5-1	NA	TRBJ2-7	NA	CASSLGSPGEQYF	TGCGCCAGCAGCTTAGGGAGCCCGGGGGAGCAGTACTTC
TRBV30	NA	TRBJ2-1	large	CAWSPGVGQFF	TGTGCCTGGAGTCCGGGGGTGGGGCAGTTCTTC
TRBV5-6	TRBD1	TRBJ1-5	NA	CASSLGQYQPQHF	TGTGCCAGCAGCCTGGGACAGTATCAGCCCCAGCATTTT
TRBV29-1	NA	TRBJ2-3	once	CSVERGPDTQYF	TGCAGCGTTGAACGGGGGCCCGATACGCAGTATTTT
TRBV15	TRBD1	TRBJ1-5	NA	CATSRDRTGGAPQHF	TGTGCCACCAGCAGAGACCGGACAGGGGGCGCGCCCCAGCATTTT
TRBV20-1	TRBD2	TRBJ2-1	NA	CSASYGTSGRYNEQFF	TGCAGTGCTAGTTACGGGACTAGCGGGAGGTACAATGAGCAGTTCTTC
TRBV18	TRBD2	TRBJ2-3	NA	CASSPNESGGTDTQYF	TGTGCCAGCTCACCAAACGAAAGCGGGGGAACAGATACGCAGTATTTT
TRBV4-1	NA	TRBJ2-1	NA	CASSKEFDRRDIYNEQFF	TGCGCCAGCAGCAAAGAATTCGACCGCAGGGACATCTACAATGAGCAGTTCTTC
TRBV4-1	TRBD2	TRBJ2-2	NA	CASSQASGGWKLFF	TGCGCCAGCAGCCAAGCTAGCGGGGGTTGGAAGCTGTTTTTT
TRBV28	NA	TRBJ1-1	few	CASSHGGTEAFF	TGTGCCAGCAGCCACGGGGGCACTGAAGCTTTCTTT
TRBV6-5	TRBD1	TRBJ1-2	NA	CASSPSPGQAGGYTF	TGTGCCAGCAGTCCCTCCCCCGGACAGGCGGGTGGCTACACCTTC
TRBV28	NA	TRBJ2-5	NA	CASTPSGGSGTQYF	TGTGCCAGCACCCCCTCCGGGGGCAGCGGGACCCAGTACTTC
TRBV7-8	NA	TRBJ2-3	once	CASSSWDLTDTQYF	TGTGCCAGCAGCTCCTGGGACCTCACAGATACGCAGTATTTT
TRBV6-2/TRBV6-3	NA	TRBJ1-6	NA	CASSYNGDSPLHF	TGTGCCAGCAGTTATAATGGAGATTCACCCCTCCACTTT
TRBV6-4	NA	TRBJ2-2	NA	CASRSTTGELFF	TGTGCCAGCAGAAGCACAACCGGGGAGCTGTTTTTT
TRBV24-1	TRBD2	TRBJ2-3	once	CATSARGAGGVDTQYF	TGTGCCACCAGTGCCCGCGGGGCGGGAGGTGTGGATACGCAGTATTTT
TRBV28	NA	TRBJ1-2	NA	CASSLGSYGYTF	TGTGCCAGCAGTTTGGGCAGCTATGGCTACACCTTC
TRBV5-4	TRBD2	TRBJ2-7	once	CASSYSAGAREQYF	TGTGCCAGCAGCTACTCCGCGGGAGCGAGGGAGCAGTACTTC
TRBV4-2	NA	TRBJ2-4	NA	CASSQGAGQYF	TGTGCCAGCAGCCAAGGGGCAGGGCAGTACTTC
TRBV28	NA	TRBJ1-3	NA	CASSLFSGNSGNTIYF	TGTGCCAGCAGTTTATTTTCGGGGAACTCTGGAAACACCATATATTTT
TRBV5-4	NA	TRBJ2-3	NA	CASSLDTDTQYF	TGTGCCAGCAGCTTGGACACAGATACGCAGTATTTT
TRBV19	NA	TRBJ2-1	NA	CASRTDRSSYNEQFF	TGTGCCAGCAGAACGGACAGAAGCTCCTACAATGAGCAGTTCTTC
TRBV9	TRBD1	TRBJ2-7	NA	CASSIGTGGAGKTYEQYF	TGTGCCAGCTCCATCGGGACAGGGGGCGCCGGGAAAACCTACGAGCAGTACTTC
TRBV6-5	NA	TRBJ2-2	NA	CASSYEVNTGELFF	TGTGCCAGCAGTTACGAGGTGAACACCGGGGAGCTGTTTTTT
TRBV9	TRBD1	TRBJ1-6	few	CASSVEGTGNSPLHF	TGTGCCAGCAGCGTAGAGGGGACAGGGAATTCACCCCTCCACTTT
TRBV2	NA	TRBJ2-5	NA	CASSSQETQYF	TGTGCCAGCAGTAGCCAAGAGACCCAGTACTTC
TRBV5-4	TRBD2	TRBJ2-2	few	CASSLGLAGEGGELFF	TGTGCCAGCAGCTTGGGACTAGCGGGAGAGGGCGGGGAGCTGTTTTTT